This paragraph covers one TCR beta chain sequence. What it binds is unknown. This entry belongs to a study of cytomegalovirus exposure and HLA in healthy donors. 13 Jbeta primers and 60 Vbeta primers were used for the PCR. Method: immunoSEQ multiplex PCR; TCRdb's copy keeps in-frame clones and lacks some. The sample contains 160,000 or so clones, roughly 84% of which appear only once. Study-wide results and caveats: In a later analysis, TCR beta V- and J-gene trimming showed a link to a missense DCLRE1C variant.

The sequence was collected from a woman between 18 and 29 years old in good health and CMV-seronegative. Sequencing was done on a sample of PBMCs.

For the CDR3, the DNA is TGTGCCAGCAGGATCTCAACAGGGGGGGCAGTTAGGACCGGGGAGCTGTTTTTT. As protein: CASRISTGGAVRTGELFF. The rearrangement joins TRBV28 to TRBJ2-2; D possibly corresponds to TRBD1 (8 bases). V lost 6 bases and J 5 bases, leaving 25 bases between the germline ends. CDR1 is MDHEN and CDR2 is SYDVKM in the germline V gene. CDR3 length: 18 amino acids.